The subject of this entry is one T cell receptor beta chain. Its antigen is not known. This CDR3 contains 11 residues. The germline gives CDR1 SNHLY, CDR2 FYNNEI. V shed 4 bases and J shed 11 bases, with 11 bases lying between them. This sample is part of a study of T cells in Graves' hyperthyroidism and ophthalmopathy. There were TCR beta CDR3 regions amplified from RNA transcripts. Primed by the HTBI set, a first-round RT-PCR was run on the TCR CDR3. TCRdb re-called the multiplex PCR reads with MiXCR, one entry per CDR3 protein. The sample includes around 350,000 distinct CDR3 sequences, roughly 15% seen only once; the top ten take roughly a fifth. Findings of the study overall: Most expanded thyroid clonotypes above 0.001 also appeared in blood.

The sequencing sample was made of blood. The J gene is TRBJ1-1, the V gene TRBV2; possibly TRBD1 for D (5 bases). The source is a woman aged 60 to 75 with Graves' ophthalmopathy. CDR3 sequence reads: CASSGAGSAFF. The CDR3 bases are TGTGCCAGCAGTGGAGCAGGGTCGGCTTTCTTT.